This entry is about one TCR beta chain. At one boundary the junction diverges from the germline segment, which might be a read error. With a J-beta primer mix and a sample-barcoded 5' primer, a second PCR ran roughly 6 to 11 cycles. TCRdb processed the 5' RACE reads anew with MiXCR; each CDR3 protein has one entry. This table holds more than 1.4 million distinct CDR3 sequences, roughly 45% found once. Each sample gave at least 6.5 million isolated PBMCs. Germline assignment: CDR1 SGHTA and CDR2 FQGNSA. The CDR3 is 17 residues long. These data originate in a study of blood T cells in healthy people across ages.

This TCR came from a young woman in good health. The chain couples TRBV7-2 to TRBJ2-2; tentatively, D is TRBD2 (5 bases). The sample taken for sequencing was blood. The CDR3 DNA sequence: TGTGCCAGCAGCGAGGCTGGGATTGGGCTCGACACCGGGGAACTGTTTTTT. This gives the protein CASSEAGIGLDTGELFF.